Sequencing of this T cell receptor (beta chain) was carried out in a study of multiple sclerosis patients with progressive multifocal leukoencephalopathy. Study-wide points: PML-onset expanded TRB clones were detectable before and during natalizumab therapy.

This table comes from immunoSEQ multiplex PCR, and its TCRdb copy is limited to in-frame clones, with some not included. Of about 31,000 clones in the sample, approximately 88% were seen once. Losses at the gene ends were 3 bases for V and 7 bases for J; bases not matched to a gene: 15. CDR3 length: 19 amino acids. Germline V CDR1 and CDR2: LGHNA, YNFKEQ. In regard to this clone: What it binds is not known.

Described time point: time of PML onset. T3 blood samples were collected at the time of PML onset. The receptor's source is a woman in her thirties or forties with progressive multifocal leukoencephalopathy. This sample comprised PBMCs, obtained from a patient treated with natalizumab. This rearrangement joins TRBV4-2 to TRBJ2-1; 13 bases line up with TRBD2. The CDR3, as DNA: TGTGCCAGCAGCCAGTCGGTAAAACGATGGACTAGCGGGAGAAATGAGCAGTTCTTC. Translating it yields CASSQSVKRWTSGRNEQFF.